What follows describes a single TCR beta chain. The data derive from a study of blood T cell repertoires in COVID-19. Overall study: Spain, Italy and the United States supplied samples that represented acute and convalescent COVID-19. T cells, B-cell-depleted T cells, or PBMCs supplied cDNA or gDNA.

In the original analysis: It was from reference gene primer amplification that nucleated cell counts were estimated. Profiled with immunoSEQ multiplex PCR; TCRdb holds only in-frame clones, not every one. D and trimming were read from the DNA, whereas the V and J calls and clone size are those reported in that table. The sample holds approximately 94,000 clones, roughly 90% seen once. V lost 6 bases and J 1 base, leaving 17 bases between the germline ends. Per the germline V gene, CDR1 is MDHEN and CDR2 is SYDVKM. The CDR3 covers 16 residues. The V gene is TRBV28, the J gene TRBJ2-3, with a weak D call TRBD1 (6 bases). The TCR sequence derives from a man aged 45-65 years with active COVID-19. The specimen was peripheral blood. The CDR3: CASSSLMGAGTDTQYF. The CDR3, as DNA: TGTGCCAGCAGCTCTCTTATGGGGGCAGGCACAGATACGCAGTATTTT.